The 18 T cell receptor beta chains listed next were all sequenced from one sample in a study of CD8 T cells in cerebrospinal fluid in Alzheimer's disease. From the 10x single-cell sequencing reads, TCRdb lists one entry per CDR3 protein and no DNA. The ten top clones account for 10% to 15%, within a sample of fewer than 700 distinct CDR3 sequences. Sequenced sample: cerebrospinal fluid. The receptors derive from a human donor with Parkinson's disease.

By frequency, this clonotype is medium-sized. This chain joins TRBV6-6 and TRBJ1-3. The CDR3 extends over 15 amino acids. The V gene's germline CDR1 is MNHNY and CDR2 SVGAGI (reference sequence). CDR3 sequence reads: CASILGGRTGNTIYF.

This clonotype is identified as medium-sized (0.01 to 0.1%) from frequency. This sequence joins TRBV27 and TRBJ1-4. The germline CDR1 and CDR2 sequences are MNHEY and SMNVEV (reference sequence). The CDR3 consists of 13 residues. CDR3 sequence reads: CASSSATNEKLFF.

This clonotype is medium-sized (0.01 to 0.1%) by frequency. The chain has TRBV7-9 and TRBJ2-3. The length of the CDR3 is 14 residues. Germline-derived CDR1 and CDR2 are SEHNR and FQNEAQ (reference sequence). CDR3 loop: CASSLLWGTDTQYF.

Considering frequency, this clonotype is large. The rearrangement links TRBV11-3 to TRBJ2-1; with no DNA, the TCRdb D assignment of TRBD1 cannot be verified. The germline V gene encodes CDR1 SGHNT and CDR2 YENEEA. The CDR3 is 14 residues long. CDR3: CASSAGQTYNEQFF.

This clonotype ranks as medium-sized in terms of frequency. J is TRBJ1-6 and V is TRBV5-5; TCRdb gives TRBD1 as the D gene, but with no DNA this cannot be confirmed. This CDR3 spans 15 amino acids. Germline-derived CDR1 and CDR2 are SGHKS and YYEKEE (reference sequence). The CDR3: CASSWIPGERSPLHF.

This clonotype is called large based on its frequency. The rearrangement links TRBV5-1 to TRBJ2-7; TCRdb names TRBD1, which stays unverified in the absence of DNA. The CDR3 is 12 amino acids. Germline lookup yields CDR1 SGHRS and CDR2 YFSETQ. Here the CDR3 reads CASSLQGNEQYF.

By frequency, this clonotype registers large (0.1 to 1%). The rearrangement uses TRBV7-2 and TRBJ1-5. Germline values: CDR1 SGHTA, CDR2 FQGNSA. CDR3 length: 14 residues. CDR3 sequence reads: CASSLVTVGQPQHF.

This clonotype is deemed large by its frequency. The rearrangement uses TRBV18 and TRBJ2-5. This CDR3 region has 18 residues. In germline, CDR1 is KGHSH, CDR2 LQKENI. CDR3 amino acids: CASSPPRFDKEKQETQYF.

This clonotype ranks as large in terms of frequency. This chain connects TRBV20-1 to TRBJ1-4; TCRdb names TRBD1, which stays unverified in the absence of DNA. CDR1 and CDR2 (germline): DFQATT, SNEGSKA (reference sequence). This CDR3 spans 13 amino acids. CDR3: CSPLRPSNEKLFF.

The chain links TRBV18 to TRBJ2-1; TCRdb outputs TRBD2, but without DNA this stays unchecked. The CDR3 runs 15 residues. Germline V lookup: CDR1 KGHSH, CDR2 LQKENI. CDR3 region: CASSPTSGGDNEQFF.

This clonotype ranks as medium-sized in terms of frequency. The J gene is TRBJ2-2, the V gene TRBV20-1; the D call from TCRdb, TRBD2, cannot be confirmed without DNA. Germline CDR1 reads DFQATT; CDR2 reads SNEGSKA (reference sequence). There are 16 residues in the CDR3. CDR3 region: CSARLTGFANTGELFF.

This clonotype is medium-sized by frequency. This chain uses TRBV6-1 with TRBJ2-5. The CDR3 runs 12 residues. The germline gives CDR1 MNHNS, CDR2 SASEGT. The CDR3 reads CASRRNQETQYF.

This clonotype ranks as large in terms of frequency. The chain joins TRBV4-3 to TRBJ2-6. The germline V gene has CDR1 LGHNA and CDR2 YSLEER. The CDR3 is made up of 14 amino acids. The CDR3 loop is CASSIGSGANVLTF.

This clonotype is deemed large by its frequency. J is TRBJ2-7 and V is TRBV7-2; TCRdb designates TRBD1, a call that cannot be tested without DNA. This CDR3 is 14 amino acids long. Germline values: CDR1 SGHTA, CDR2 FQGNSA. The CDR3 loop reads CASSFSTGSYEQYF.

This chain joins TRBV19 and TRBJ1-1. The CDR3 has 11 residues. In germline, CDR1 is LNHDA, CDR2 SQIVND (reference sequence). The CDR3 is CASSIGGAAFF.

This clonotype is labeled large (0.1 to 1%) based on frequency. The CDR3 sequence: CASSWQSGSNIQYF. The rearrangement uses TRBV7-2 and TRBJ2-4. This CDR3 is 14 amino acids long. Germline CDR1 SGHTA, CDR2 FQGNSA.

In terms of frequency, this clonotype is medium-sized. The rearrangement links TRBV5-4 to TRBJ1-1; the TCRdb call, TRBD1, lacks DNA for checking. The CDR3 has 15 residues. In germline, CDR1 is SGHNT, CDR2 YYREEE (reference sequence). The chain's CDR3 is CASSTDSSTYSEAFF. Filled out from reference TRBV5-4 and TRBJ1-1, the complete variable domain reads ETGVTQSPTHLIKTRGQQVTLRCSSQSGHNTVSWYQQALGQGPQFIFQYYREEENGRGNFPPRFSGLQFPNYSSELNVNALELDDSALYLCASSTDSSTYSEAFFGQGTRLTVV.

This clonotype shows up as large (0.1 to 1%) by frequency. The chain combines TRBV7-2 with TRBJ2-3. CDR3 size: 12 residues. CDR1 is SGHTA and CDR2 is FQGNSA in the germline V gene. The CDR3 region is CASSLYTDTQYF.